This TCR beta chain comes out of a study of monozygotic twins with inflammatory bowel disease. Eight separate reactions per sample served to make cDNA. TCRdb reworked the 5' RACE reads into one entry per CDR3 protein, no DNA. The sample totals just over 300,000 distinct CDR3 sequences. The CDR3 is made up of 14 amino acids. Per donor, over 2 ml of blood was collected and frozen. Sample: blood. This chain connects TRBV12-3 or TRBV12-4 to TRBJ2-1; TCRdb returns TRBD1, unconfirmable since there is no DNA. This clonotype was obtained from a human donor with ulcerative colitis or Crohn's disease, or a healthy co-twin of an affected twin (not recorded which). The CDR3 region is CASGISGRGDEQFF.